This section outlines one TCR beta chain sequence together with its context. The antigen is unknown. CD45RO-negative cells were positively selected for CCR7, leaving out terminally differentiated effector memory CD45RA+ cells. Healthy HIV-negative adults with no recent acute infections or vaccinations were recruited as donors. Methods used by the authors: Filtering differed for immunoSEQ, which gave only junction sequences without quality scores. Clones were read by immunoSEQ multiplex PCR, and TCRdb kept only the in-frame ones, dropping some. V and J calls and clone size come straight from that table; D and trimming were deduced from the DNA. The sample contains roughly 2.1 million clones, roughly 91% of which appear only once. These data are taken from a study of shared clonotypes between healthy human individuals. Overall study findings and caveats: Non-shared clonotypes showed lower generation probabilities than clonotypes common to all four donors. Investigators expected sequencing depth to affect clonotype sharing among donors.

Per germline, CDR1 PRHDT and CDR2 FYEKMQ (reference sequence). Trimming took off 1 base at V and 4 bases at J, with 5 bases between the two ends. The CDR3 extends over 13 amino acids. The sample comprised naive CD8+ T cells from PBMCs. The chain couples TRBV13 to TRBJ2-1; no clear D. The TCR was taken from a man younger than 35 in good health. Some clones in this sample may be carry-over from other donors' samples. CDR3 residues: CASSLEIYNEQFF. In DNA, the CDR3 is TGTGCCAGCAGCTTAGAAATATACAATGAGCAGTTCTTC.